The present TCR beta chain was sequenced within a study of PD-L1 blockade in urothelial cancer. From germline, CDR1 is WSHSY and CDR2 SAAADI. The CDR3 length is 13 residues. V shed 5 bases and J shed 4 bases, with 11 bases lying between them. Assay used: immunoSEQ multiplex PCR; TCRdb lists only in-frame clones, some missing. Of about 84,000 clones listed, 90% are singletons. This sequence originates from a man aged 55 to 70 with urothelial cancer. The starting material was PBMCs, obtained around atezolizumab (anti-PD-L1) treatment. This chain connects TRBV10-2 to TRBJ1-1; tentatively, D is TRBD1 (5 bases). CDR3 region: CASSPQGTTEAFF. Written as DNA, the CDR3 is TGCGCCAGCAGTCCGCAGGGTACCACTGAAGCTTTCTTT.